Listed below are T cell receptor beta chains from one sample, sequenced in a study of T cell changes during pregnancy in multiple sclerosis. The assay was immunoSEQ multiplex PCR, and TCRdb's table has in-frame clones only and misses some. This table holds approximately 89,000 clones, around 94% found once. The sequencing used peripheral blood, collected after pregnancy. These TCRs come from a female donor in good health, enrolled as a control in a pregnancy study. Each CDR3 is given with its conserved first and last residue. D genes are given only for firm matches. The listing skips clone size in some rows; elsewhere it reads once, few, many or a size class.

-	TRBV9	-	TRBJ2-5	TGTGCCAGCAGCGTAGAAGGGGACACCTCTACCCAGTACTTC	CASSVEGDTSTQYF
-	TRBV7-2	-	TRBJ2-7	TGTGCCAGCAGCTTCTACTTGGGAGTATGGGAGCAGTACTTC	CASSFYLGVWEQYF
-	TRBV19	-	TRBJ1-2	TGTGCCAGTAGTTCCCTGGGCCTCGGCTATGGCTACACCTTC	CASSSLGLGYGYTF
once	TRBV5-1	-	TRBJ2-3	TGCGCCAGCAAGGGGTTCGATACGCAGTATTTT	CASKGFDTQYF
-	TRBV7-6	TRBD1	TRBJ2-2	TGTGCCAGCAGCTTTGGGACAGGCCGGAGCGGGGAGCTGTTTTTT	CASSFGTGRSGELFF
-	TRBV10-1	-	TRBJ2-1	TGCGCCAGCAGTGAGTCCGCGGGCCCCCCTAGGAATGAGCAGTTCTTC	CASSESAGPPRNEQFF
-	TRBV4-2	TRBD2	TRBJ2-1	TGTGCCAGCAGCCGGACTAGCGGATACAATGAGCAGTTCTTC	CASSRTSGYNEQFF
-	TRBV28	-	TRBJ2-2	TGTGCCAGCAGTTTATCCGCCGGGAACACCGGGGAGCTGTTTTTT	CASSLSAGNTGELFF
-	TRBV9	-	TRBJ1-2	TGTGCCAGCAGCGGTACAGGGGGCTACACCTTC	CASSGTGGYTF
-	TRBV5-6	TRBD2	TRBJ2-7	TGTGCCAGCAGCCCCCTGGGGGGGAACGAGCAGTACTTC	CASSPLGGNEQYF
-	TRBV10-2	-	TRBJ1-2	TGCGCCAGCAGTGAACCAGGGGCTAACTATGGCTACACCTTC	CASSEPGANYGYTF
-	TRBV5-1	TRBD2	TRBJ2-1	TGCGCCAGCAGCTTGGCCAACTCGGGAGGCCAGTGGAATGAGCAGTTCTTC	CASSLANSGGQWNEQFF
-	TRBV5-4	TRBD2	TRBJ2-7	TGTGCCAGCAGTCTAGCGGCAGCCTACGAGCAGTACTTC	CASSLAAAYEQYF
-	TRBV4-1	TRBD1	TRBJ1-2	TGCGCCAGCAGCCAAGGACGGGACAGGATAATTTCCTTTTTTGCCTTC	CASSQGRDRIISFFAF
-	TRBV9	TRBD1	TRBJ2-7	TGTGCCAGCAGCGCGCTTACAGGGGCGAACGAGCAGTACTTC	CASSALTGANEQYF
-	TRBV19	-	TRBJ1-1	TGTGCCAGTAGTATTCGAGGAAACACTGAAGCTTTCTTT	CASSIRGNTEAFF
-	TRBV7-2	-	TRBJ2-7	TGTGCCAGCAGTCCAGGGTTCTACGAGCAGTACTTC	CASSPGFYEQYF
-	TRBV6-1	-	TRBJ2-2	TGTGCCACTCTCGCCGGGGCGCGGGACGGGGAGCTGTTTTTT	CATLAGARDGELFF
-	TRBV7-2	-	TRBJ2-3	TGTGCCAGCAGCTTAATAACAGCAGATACGCAGTATTTT	CASSLITADTQYF
-	TRBV10-3	-	TRBJ1-3	TGTGCCATCAGTGACCCGACACCGAGCTCTGGAAACACCATATATTTT	CAISDPTPSSGNTIYF
once	TRBV7-7	-	TRBJ2-6	TGTGCTAGCAGGCCCGAAGGGGGTTCTGGGGCCAACGTCCTGACTTTC	CASRPEGGSGANVLTF
once	TRBV5-1	-	TRBJ2-5	TGCGCCAGCAGCTACTACGCCGGGGGCCAAGAGACCCAGTACTTC	CASSYYAGGQETQYF
-	TRBV7-2	TRBD2	TRBJ2-2	TGTGCCAGCAGCTTAGCGCTAGCGGGAACCACCGGGGAGCTGTTTTTT	CASSLALAGTTGELFF
-	TRBV7-7	-	TRBJ2-5	TGTGCTAGCAGCTTAGCTGGAGTTCAAGAGACCCAGTACTTC	CASSLAGVQETQYF
-	TRBV6-6	-	TRBJ1-5	TGTGCCAGCAGTTATCTAGCCAGCAATCAGCCCCAGCATTTT	CASSYLASNQPQHF
-	TRBV10-3	TRBD2	TRBJ2-7	TGTGCCATCAGCCCATCCGGGACTACTCCTTACGAGCAGTACTTC	CAISPSGTTPYEQYF
-	TRBV6-6	-	TRBJ2-6	TGTGCCAGCACCGTCTCTGGGGCCAACGTCCTGACTTTC	CASTVSGANVLTF
-	TRBV7-2	TRBD2	TRBJ2-7	TGTGCCAGCAGCCCTACTAGCGGGAGTTCATTCCACGAGCAGTACTTC	CASSPTSGSSFHEQYF
-	TRBV19	-	TRBJ2-3	TGTGCCAGTAGTATTGGGGGCGCAGATACGCAGTATTTT	CASSIGGADTQYF
-	TRBV2	-	TRBJ1-5	TGTGCCAGCGGGGGGGGCGGGGATCAGCCCCAGCATTTT	CASGGGGDQPQHF
once	TRBV2	-	TRBJ2-2	TGTGCCAGCAGTTCCGGGGCGAACACCGGGGAGCTGTTTTTT	CASSSGANTGELFF
once	TRBV29-1	TRBD2	TRBJ2-4	TGCAGCGTCGGGGGACTAGCGGGAAACATTCAGTACTTC	CSVGGLAGNIQYF
-	TRBV7-6	TRBD2	TRBJ2-5	TGTGCCAGCAGTTTAGCGGGAGGGCCAAGGGAGACCCAGTACTTC	CASSLAGGPRETQYF
once	TRBV28	-	TRBJ2-1	TGTGCCAGCACCCTTGAGACAAACAGCGGGGAGCAGTTCTTC	CASTLETNSGEQFF
-	TRBV27	-	TRBJ2-6	TGTGCCAGCAGTTTTATCGGCTCTGGGGCCAACGTCCTGACTTTC	CASSFIGSGANVLTF
few	TRBV14	-	TRBJ2-7	TGTGCCAGCAGCCAAGGGTATTTGGGAGTCTACGAGCAGTACTTC	CASSQGYLGVYEQYF
once	TRBV6-5	-	TRBJ1-1	TGTGCCAGCAGTTACTATCGGGGGACTATGAACACTGAAGCTTTCTTT	CASSYYRGTMNTEAFF
once	TRBV2	-	TRBJ1-5	TGTGCCAGCAGTGACAGGGTCCGGGATCAGCCCCAGCATTTT	CASSDRVRDQPQHF
-	TRBV7-8	-	TRBJ2-3	TGTGCCAGCAGCTTTCGGGACACTCTCGCGGCGCAGTATTTT	CASSFRDTLAAQYF
-	TRBV2	TRBD2	TRBJ2-7	TGTGCCAGCAAAGGGAGTAGCGGGGGCTACGAGCAGTACTTC	CASKGSSGGYEQYF
-	TRBV27	TRBD1	TRBJ1-2	TGTGCCAGCAGTCCGACAGGGGGCTATGGCTACACCTTC	CASSPTGGYGYTF
-	TRBV7-2	-	TRBJ2-7	TGTGCCAGCAGCTTAAATTACCGGGGGGCCTCGGGGGAGCAGTACTTC	CASSLNYRGASGEQYF
-	TRBV6-4	TRBD2	TRBJ2-1	TGTGCCAGCAGCGATGGGACTAGCGGGGGGCATGAGCAGTTCTTC	CASSDGTSGGHEQFF
-	TRBV6-4	-	TRBJ1-2	TGTGCCAGCAGTCAGGGCCATGGCTACACCTTC	CASSQGHGYTF
-	TRBV19	-	TRBJ2-7	TGTGCCAGTAGTATAAATAGCGGTTACGAGCAGTACTTC	CASSINSGYEQYF
-	TRBV11-3	TRBD1	TRBJ2-1	TGTGCCAGCAGCGGGGGACAGGGCCAATACAATGAGCAGTTCTTC	CASSGGQGQYNEQFF
once	TRBV11-2	-	TRBJ2-5	TGTGCCAGCAGCTTAGGGGGGGGGCCGGAGACCCAGTACTTC	CASSLGGGPETQYF
-	TRBV11-3	TRBD2	TRBJ2-3	TGTGCCAGCAGCTCCGGGACTAGCGTGACAGATACGCAGTATTTT	CASSSGTSVTDTQYF